The 26 T cell receptor beta chains given below trace back to one sample, sequenced in a study of human T cells and chemical hapten exposure. Time point described: patch test 3, about 24 weeks after DPC sensitization. Treatment here: therapeutic diphenylcyclopropenone sensitization with weekly scalp DPC. In TCRdb, the RACE reads were re-called with MiXCR into one record per CDR3 protein. Of 150,000 to 200,000 distinct CDR3 sequences in the sample, about a quarter were seen once. Sample: whole blood, taken in connection with sensitization to the hapten diphenylcyclopropenone (DPC). Receptor source: a woman aged 18-30 years with alopecia areata. Some clones in this sample may be carry-over from other donors' samples.

This sequence joins TRBV29-1 and TRBJ2-7, with TRBD1 as a possible D gene (6 bases). The CDR3 runs 16 residues. The V end lost 3 bases, the J end lost 3 bases, and 21 bases lay between the germline ends. From germline, CDR1 is SQVTM and CDR2 ANQGSEA. As DNA, the CDR3 is TGCAGCGTTGAGATAGGGGGTCGGGACAAGATCTACGAGCAGTACTTC. It specifies CSVEIGGRDKIYEQYF.

This clonotype was counted a few times. The chain recombines TRBV7-2 with TRBJ2-3, with D unresolved. Germline-derived CDR1 and CDR2 are SGHTA and FQGNSA. The V end was cut by 3 bases, the J end by 2 bases, with 6 bases between. The CDR3 extends over 13 amino acids. As DNA, the CDR3 is TGTGCCAGCAGCTTGATTCTCACAGATACGCAGTATTTT. Protein sequence: CASSLILTDTQYF.

This sequence joins TRBV12-3 or TRBV12-4 and TRBJ1-5; D call uncertain. Trimming pared 3 bases from V and 3 bases from J, leaving 6 bases between. CDR3 length: 13 amino acids. The chain's CDR3 is CASSFMDNQPQHF. CDR3 DNA: TGTGCCAGCAGTTTTATGGACAATCAGCCCCAGCATTTT.

This clonotype was seen a handful of times. This chain links TRBV7-2 with TRBJ2-4; 8 bases agree with TRBD2. Germline V lookup: CDR1 SGHTA, CDR2 FQGNSA. The CDR3 has 16 amino acids. The J segment lost 7 bases and the V segment lost 0 bases, leaving 8 bases of the junction unmatched. The CDR3 coding sequence is TGTGCCAGCAGCTTAGCAGTGACTAGCGATCTGAACATTCAGTACTTC. It encodes CASSLAVTSDLNIQYF.

V is TRBV6-2 or TRBV6-3 and J is TRBJ2-5, with 7 nucleotides matching TRBD2. Germline CDR1 reads MNHEY; CDR2 reads SVGEGT. CDR3 size: 14 residues. V was clipped by 0 bases and J by 3 bases; unmatched bases: 1. The DNA for the CDR3 is TGTGCCAGCAGTTACTCCGGGGGGAAAGAGACCCAGTACTTC. Translation: CASSYSGGKETQYF.

The gene calls are TRBV4-1 and TRBJ2-2; D possibly matches TRBD1 or TRBD2 (5 bases each). Trimming removed 1 base at V and 4 bases at J, with 16 bases between. Germline values: CDR1 MGHRA, CDR2 YSYEKL. The CDR3 is made up of 17 amino acids. CDR3 in DNA: TGCGCCAGCAGCCAAGGATTTTCCGGGACCCTCACCGGGGAGCTGTTTTTT. It yields the protein CASSQGFSGTLTGELFF.

This chain joins TRBV4-3 and TRBJ2-2; TRBD1 matches at 7 bases. Germline assignment: CDR1 LGHNA and CDR2 YSLEER. With V trimmed by 4 bases and J by 3 bases, 5 bases remained unmatched. CDR3 length: 15 amino acids. CDR3 protein: CASSPYTGDTGELFF. As DNA, the CDR3 is TGCGCCAGCAGCCCCTATACAGGGGACACCGGGGAGCTGTTTTTT.

V usage is TRBV29-1 and J usage is TRBJ2-7; 7 nucleotides align to TRBD1. Trimming removed 4 bases from V and 4 bases from J; junction bases left unmatched: 10. CDR3 length: 14 residues. Germline V gene data show CDR1 as SQVTM and CDR2 as ANQGSEA. This chain's CDR3 is CSVGKPGQLYEQYF. The DNA for the CDR3 is TGCAGCGTTGGGAAACCGGGACAGCTTTACGAGCAGTACTTC.

This clonotype appeared a few times. The chain links TRBV7-2 to TRBJ1-4, with no clear D. The V and J ends lost 1 base and 8 bases respectively, with 8 bases between them. This CDR3 is built from 13 residues. The V gene's germline CDR1 is SGHTA and CDR2 FQGNSA. For the CDR3, the DNA is TGTGCCAGCAGCTTAGGGGGATTCGAAAAACTGTTTTTT. It encodes CASSLGGFEKLFF.

This clonotype was seen many times. The chain carries TRBV29-1 and TRBJ1-2, with unresolved D. Germline V gene lookup returns CDR1 SQVTM and CDR2 ANQGSEA. The ends were cut back, 5 bases at V and 4 bases at J, with 14 bases in the middle. The CDR3 length is 13 residues. The CDR3 spells CSVNPASPYGYTF. Written as DNA, the CDR3 is TGCAGCGTTAACCCCGCCAGCCCCTATGGCTACACCTTC.

In this sample, this clonotype turned up a few times. CDR3 DNA: TGTGCCAGCAGCTTATTTTTTCCTGATACGCAGTATTTT. This gives the protein CASSLFFPDTQYF. This chain links TRBV7-9 with TRBJ2-3, with D uncertain. This CDR3 is 13 amino acids long. V was trimmed by 2 bases and J by 6 bases, leaving 9 bases between them. Germline assignment: CDR1 SEHNR and CDR2 FQNEAQ (reference sequence).

The sample holds a few counts of this clonotype. This sequence joins TRBV7-9 and TRBJ1-1; D is unclear. CDR1 is SEHNR and CDR2 is FQNEAQ in the germline V gene (reference sequence). This CDR3 comprises 13 residues. Trimming removed 4 bases at V and 8 bases at J, with 14 bases between. CDR3 in amino acids: CASSSAGGLEAFF. CDR3 sequence (DNA): TGTGCCAGCAGCTCAGCTGGCGGATTGGAAGCTTTCTTT. Using reference TRBV7-9 and TRBJ1-1 for the parts outside the CDR3, the full variable domain is DTGVSQNPRHKITKRGQNVTFRCDPISEHNRLYWYRQTLGQGPEFLTYFQNEAQLEKSRLLSDRFSAERPKGSFSTLEIQRTEQGDSAMYLCASSSAGGLEAFFGQGTRLTVV.

The chain has TRBV11-3 and TRBJ2-5; 12 nucleotides match TRBD2. Germline V gives CDR1 SGHNT, CDR2 YENEEA. Germline trimming cut 5 bases from V and 1 base from J; bases unmatched to any gene: 8. The CDR3 length is 17 residues. This chain's CDR3 is CASSLGLTSGGQETQYF. The CDR3 DNA is TGTGCCAGCAGCCTAGGGCTGACTAGCGGGGGCCAAGAGACCCAGTACTTC.

The chain recombines TRBV9 with TRBJ1-6; no reliable D call. V lost 0 bases to trimming and J lost 11 bases, with 6 bases between them. CDR1 SGDLS and CDR2 YYNGEE come from the germline V gene. CDR3 length: 12 amino acids. CDR3 sequence reads: CASSVEYPPLHF. The CDR3 DNA reads TGTGCCAGCAGCGTAGAATATCCACCCCTCCACTTT.

The chain links TRBV5-1 to TRBJ2-3; D possibly corresponds to TRBD1 (5 bases). The germline V and J ends were trimmed by 5 bases and 10 bases, with 17 bases remaining between them. The CDR3 loop spans 13 amino acids. CDR1 and CDR2 from the germline V gene are SGHRS and YFSETQ. DNA for the CDR3: TGCGCCAGCAGTGCTGACGGCGGCAGGGCGCAGTATTTT. This codes for CASSADGGRAQYF.

This chain uses TRBV27 with TRBJ2-3, with D perhaps TRBD2 (6 bases). Trimming left V 6 bases short and J 4 bases short, with 38 bases between. Germline CDR1 is MNHEY and CDR2 is SMNVEV (reference sequence). The CDR3 consists of 22 residues. CDR3 sequence (DNA): TGTGCCAGCAGATCGACAGTTCTTAGGACTGGAGTGTTGGGGGGAATCCCAGATACGCAGTATTTT. Translation: CASRSTVLRTGVLGGIPDTQYF.

This clonotype was detected a few times. This chain joins TRBV7-9 and TRBJ2-5; D gene uncertain. The CDR3 has 15 residues. The germline V and J ends were trimmed by 3 bases and 0 bases, with 11 bases remaining between them. Germline CDR1 and CDR2: SEHNR and FQNEAQ (reference sequence). The chain's CDR3 is CASSFFTRYQETQYF. The CDR3, as DNA: TGTGCCAGCAGCTTTTTCACTCGGTACCAAGAGACCCAGTACTTC.

The chain employs TRBV15 and TRBJ2-2; TRBD1 aligns across 7 bases. The CDR3 sequence is 16 residues long. Germline V gene sequence: CDR1 LNHNV, CDR2 YYDKDF (reference sequence). V shed 5 bases, J shed 7 bases, and the junction held 13 bases outside the gene matches. CDR3: CATSGTEGVPHGELFF. The CDR3 DNA is TGTGCCACCAGCGGGACAGAGGGAGTCCCCCACGGGGAGCTGTTTTTT.

This clonotype was detected only a few times. This chain connects TRBV20-1 to TRBJ2-7; 7 nucleotides line up with TRBD1. The J segment lost 3 bases and the V segment lost 1 base, leaving 6 bases of the junction unmatched. Germline-derived CDR1 and CDR2 are DFQATT and SNEGSKA (reference sequence). The CDR3 runs to 14 residues. The CDR3: CSARGQGWVYEQYF. CDR3 in DNA: TGCAGTGCTAGAGGACAGGGTTGGGTCTACGAGCAGTACTTC.

This clonotype has at least ten counts. The V gene is TRBV10-3, the J gene TRBJ2-7, with no clear D. Trimming cost V 4 bases and J 3 bases, with 4 bases left between them. Germline V gene lookup returns CDR1 ENHRY and CDR2 SYGVKD. This CDR3 has 11 residues. Here the CDR3 reads CAISGNYEQYF. CDR3 sequence (DNA): TGTGCCATCAGTGGAAACTACGAGCAGTACTTC.

The chain uses TRBV19 and TRBJ1-3; no firm D call. V lost 5 bases, J lost 4 bases, and 18 bases lay in between. This CDR3 contains 16 residues. From germline, CDR1 is LNHDA and CDR2 SQIVND (reference sequence). This CDR3 is CASSPLGPARGNTIYF. Written as DNA, the CDR3 is TGTGCCAGTAGTCCCCTCGGGCCGGCGCGGGGAAACACCATATATTTT.

This chain joins TRBV14 and TRBJ2-7; either TRBD1 or TRBD2 may fit D (5 bases each). The CDR3 loop spans 13 amino acids. Germline-derived CDR1 and CDR2 are SGHDN and FVKESK. Trimming cost V 3 bases and J 4 bases, with 10 bases left between them. DNA of the CDR3: TGTGCCAGCAGCCAGCAGGGCGGGTACGAGCAGTACTTC. The encoded protein is CASSQQGGYEQYF.

The chain couples TRBV6-1 to TRBJ1-1; D gene unclear. Germline V gene sequence: CDR1 MNHNS, CDR2 SASEGT. Trimming shortened V by 7 bases and J by 1 base, and 10 bases separated the two germline ends. CDR3 length: 13 residues. The CDR3: CASIPGWNTEAFF. The CDR3 DNA reads TGTGCCAGCATCCCAGGTTGGAACACTGAAGCTTTCTTT.

V and J are TRBV20-1 and TRBJ2-7; D is possibly TRBD1 (5 bases). This CDR3 region has 15 residues. V was clipped by 3 bases and J by 2 bases, with 17 bases between them. Germline-derived CDR1 and CDR2 are DFQATT and SNEGSKA (reference sequence). The CDR3 reads CSARFARDRPYEQYF. CDR3 sequence (DNA): TGCAGTGCTAGGTTCGCGCGCGACAGACCCTACGAGCAGTACTTC.

This clonotype came up a few times. The CDR3 loop reads CASSSRQGLIEQYF. The CDR3 DNA reads as TGTGCCAGCAGTTCGAGGCAGGGGTTGATCGAGCAGTACTTC. The chain recombines TRBV5-4 with TRBJ2-7; the D gene is possibly TRBD1 (6 bases). The CDR3 length is 14 residues. Germline V gene data show CDR1 as SGHNT and CDR2 as YYREEE (reference sequence). V lost 5 bases, J lost 6 bases, and 18 bases lay in between.

This clonotype turned up a few times. The chain combines TRBV24-1 with TRBJ1-1; D unresolved. This CDR3 region has 11 residues. Trimming stripped 7 bases from V and 5 bases from J, with 7 bases between. The V gene's germline CDR1 is KGHDR and CDR2 SFDVKD. The CDR3 DNA sequence: TGTGCCACCAGCACGGGAACTGAAGCTTTCTTT. As protein: CATSTGTEAFF.